These 4 T cell receptor beta chains originate from one sample sequenced in a study of T cell repertoires in cytomegalovirus infection. Antigens for these TCRs are unknown. MiXCR, run by TCRdb on the reads, gives a single entry per CDR3 protein. Of about 920,000 distinct CDR3 sequences in the sample, less than 40% were seen once. The input for sequencing was cultured CD8+ T cells from PBMCs, taken from culture after CMV antigen stimulation. The receptors here all came from a human donor in good health (CMV status not recorded). Some clones in this sample may be carry-over from other donors' samples.

The chain is built from TRBV4-1 and TRBJ2-5; TRBD2 aligns across 8 bases. The junction had 8 bases not matched to a gene; V was cut back by 1 base and J by 4 bases. The CDR3 loop spans 16 amino acids. Germline CDR1 reads MGHRA; CDR2 reads YSYEKL. This CDR3 reads CASSQARTSWGETQYF. For the CDR3, the DNA is TGCGCCAGCAGCCAAGCCCGGACTAGCTGGGGAGAGACCCAGTACTTC.

As concerns this clonotype: A much bigger clone sits one base away, suggesting this may be a read error. The chain has TRBV11-3 and TRBJ2-1; 10 nucleotides match TRBD2. There are 13 residues in the CDR3. In germline, CDR1 is SGHNT, CDR2 YENEEA. The CDR3 sequence: CASSGLADNEQSF. The CDR3 DNA is TGTGCCAGCAGCGGACTAGCGGACAATGAGCAGTCCTTC.

This clonotype was observed a handful of times. This rearrangement joins TRBV4-3 to TRBJ2-2, with TRBD2 identical over 8 bases. With V trimmed by 0 bases and J by 3 bases, 6 bases remained unmatched. Germline CDR1 and CDR2: LGHNA and YSLEER. The CDR3 is made up of 17 amino acids. CDR3 nucleotides: TGCGCCAGCAGCCAAGAAAGGGGCGGGGGGCACACCGGGGAGCTGTTTTTT. This translates into CASSQERGGGHTGELFF.

The gene calls are TRBV7-9 and TRBJ2-5, with TRBD1 matching 7 bases. V lost 9 bases to trimming and J lost 1 base; unmatched junction nucleotides: 8. In germline, CDR1 is SEHNR, CDR2 FQNEAQ (reference sequence). The CDR3 covers 14 residues. CDR3 sequence: CARSRGQFQETQYF. CDR3 coding DNA: TGTGCCAGAAGCCGGGGACAGTTCCAAGAGACCCAGTACTTC. The variable domain in full, with the rest retrieved from reference TRBV7-9 and TRBJ2-5, is DTGVSQNPRHKITKRGQNVTFRCDPISEHNRLYWYRQTLGQGPEFLTYFQNEAQLEKSRLLSDRFSAERPKGSFSTLEIQRTEQGDSAMYLCARSRGQFQETQYFGPGTRLLVL.